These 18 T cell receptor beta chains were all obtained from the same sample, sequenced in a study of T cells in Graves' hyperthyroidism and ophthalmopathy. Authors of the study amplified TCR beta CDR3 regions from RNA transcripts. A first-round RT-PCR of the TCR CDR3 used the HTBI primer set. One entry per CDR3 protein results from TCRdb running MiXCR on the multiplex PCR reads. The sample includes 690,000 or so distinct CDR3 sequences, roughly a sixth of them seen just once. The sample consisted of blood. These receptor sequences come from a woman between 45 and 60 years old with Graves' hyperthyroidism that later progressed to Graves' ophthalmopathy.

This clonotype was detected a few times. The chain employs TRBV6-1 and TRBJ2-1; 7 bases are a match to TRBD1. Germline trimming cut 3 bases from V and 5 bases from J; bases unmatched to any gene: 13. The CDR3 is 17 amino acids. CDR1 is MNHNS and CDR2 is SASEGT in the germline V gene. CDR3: CASSEFEGTVGDNEQFF. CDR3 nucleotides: TGTGCCAGCAGTGAGTTTGAGGGGACAGTCGGAGACAATGAGCAGTTCTTC.

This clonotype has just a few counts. The chain's CDR3 is CSARDRVHTNQPQHF. CDR3 nucleotide sequence: TGCAGTGCTAGAGATCGCGTACATACCAATCAGCCCCAGCATTTT. J is TRBJ1-5 and V is TRBV20-1; D is undetermined. The CDR3 sequence is 15 residues long. V lost 0 bases to trimming and J lost 3 bases, with 12 bases between them. Germline assignment: CDR1 DFQATT and CDR2 SNEGSKA (reference sequence).

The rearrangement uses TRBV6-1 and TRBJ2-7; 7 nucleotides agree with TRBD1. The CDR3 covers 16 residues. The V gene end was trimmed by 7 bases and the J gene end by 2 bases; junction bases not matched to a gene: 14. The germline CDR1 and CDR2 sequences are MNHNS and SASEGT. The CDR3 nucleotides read TGTGCCAGCACCATTCCCCCCCTGGGACAGACCTACGAGCAGTACTTC. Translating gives CASTIPPLGQTYEQYF.

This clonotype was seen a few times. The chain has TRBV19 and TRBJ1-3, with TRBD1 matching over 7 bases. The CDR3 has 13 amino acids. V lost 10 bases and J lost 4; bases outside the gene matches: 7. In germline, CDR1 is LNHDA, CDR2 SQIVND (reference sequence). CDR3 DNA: TGTGCCACTGACAGGGTGGGAGGAAACACCATATATTTT. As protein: CATDRVGGNTIYF.

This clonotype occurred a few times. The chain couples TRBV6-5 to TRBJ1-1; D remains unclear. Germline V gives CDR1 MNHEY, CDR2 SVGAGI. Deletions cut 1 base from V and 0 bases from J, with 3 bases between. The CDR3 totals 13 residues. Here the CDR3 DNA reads TGTGCCAGCAGTTACTTCCTGAACACTGAAGCTTTCTTT. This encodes CASSYFLNTEAFF.

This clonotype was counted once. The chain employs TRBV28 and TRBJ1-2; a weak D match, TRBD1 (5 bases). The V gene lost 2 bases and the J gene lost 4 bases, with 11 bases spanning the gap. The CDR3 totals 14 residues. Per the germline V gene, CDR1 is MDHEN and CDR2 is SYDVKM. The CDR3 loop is CASSLRGVGYGYTF. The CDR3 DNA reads TGTGCCAGCAGTTTACGGGGGGTGGGCTATGGCTACACCTTC.

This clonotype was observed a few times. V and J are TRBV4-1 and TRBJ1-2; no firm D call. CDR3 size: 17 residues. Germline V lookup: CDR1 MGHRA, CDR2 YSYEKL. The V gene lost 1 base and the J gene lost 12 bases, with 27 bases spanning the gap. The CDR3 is CASSQVELDARLRGDTF. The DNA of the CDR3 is TGCGCCAGCAGCCAAGTAGAGCTGGATGCCCGGCTACGAGGTGACACCTTC.

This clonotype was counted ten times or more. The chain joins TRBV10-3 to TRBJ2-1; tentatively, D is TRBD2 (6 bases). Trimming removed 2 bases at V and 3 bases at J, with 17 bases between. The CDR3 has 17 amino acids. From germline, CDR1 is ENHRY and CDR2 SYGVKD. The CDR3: CAISELGGGELYNEQFF. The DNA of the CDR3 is TGTGCCATCAGTGAGCTCGGGGGAGGTGAGCTCTACAATGAGCAGTTCTTC.

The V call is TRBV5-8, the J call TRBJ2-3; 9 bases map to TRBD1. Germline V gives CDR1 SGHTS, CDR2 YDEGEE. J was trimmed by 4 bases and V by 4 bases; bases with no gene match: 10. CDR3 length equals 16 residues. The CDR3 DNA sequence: TGTGCCAGCAGCGGTCCGGGACAGGGTAGGGCAGATACGCAGTATTTT. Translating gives CASSGPGQGRADTQYF.

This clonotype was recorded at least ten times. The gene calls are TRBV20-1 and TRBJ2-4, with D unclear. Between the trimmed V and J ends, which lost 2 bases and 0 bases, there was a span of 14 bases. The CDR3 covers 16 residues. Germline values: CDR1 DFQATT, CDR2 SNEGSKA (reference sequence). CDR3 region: CSARSPDGVAKNIQYF. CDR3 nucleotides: TGCAGTGCTAGATCCCCGGATGGGGTAGCCAAAAACATTCAGTACTTC.

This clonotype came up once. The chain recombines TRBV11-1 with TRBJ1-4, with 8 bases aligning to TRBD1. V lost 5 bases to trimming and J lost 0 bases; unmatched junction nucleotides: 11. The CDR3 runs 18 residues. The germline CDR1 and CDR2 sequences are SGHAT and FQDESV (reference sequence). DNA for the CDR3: TGTGCCAGCAGCGGGGGAGGACAGGGCTTTTCAACTAATGAAAAACTGTTTTTT. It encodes CASSGGGQGFSTNEKLFF.

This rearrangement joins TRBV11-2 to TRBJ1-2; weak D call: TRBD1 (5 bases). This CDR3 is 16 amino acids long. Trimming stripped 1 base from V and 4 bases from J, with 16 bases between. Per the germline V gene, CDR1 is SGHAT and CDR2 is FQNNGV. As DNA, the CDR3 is TGTGCCAGCAGCTTAGTTGAGGGGACCCCCTCCTATGGCTACACCTTC. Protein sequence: CASSLVEGTPSYGYTF.

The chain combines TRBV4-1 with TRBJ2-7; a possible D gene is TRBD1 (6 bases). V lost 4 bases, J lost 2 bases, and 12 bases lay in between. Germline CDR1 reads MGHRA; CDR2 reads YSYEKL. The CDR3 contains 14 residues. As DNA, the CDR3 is TGCGCCAGCAGCCCAGCCCAGGGGACCTACGAGCAGTACTTC. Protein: CASSPAQGTYEQYF.

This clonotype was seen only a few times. CDR3 residues: CASSVDTGTENEQYF. DNA for the CDR3: TGTGCCAGCAGCGTAGACACCGGGACAGAGAACGAGCAGTACTTC. The gene calls are TRBV9 and TRBJ2-7, with 7 bases lining up with TRBD1. J gave up 5 bases and V 0 bases, and 8 bases lay outside the gene matches. Germline V CDR1 and CDR2: SGDLS, YYNGEE. This CDR3 has 15 amino acids.

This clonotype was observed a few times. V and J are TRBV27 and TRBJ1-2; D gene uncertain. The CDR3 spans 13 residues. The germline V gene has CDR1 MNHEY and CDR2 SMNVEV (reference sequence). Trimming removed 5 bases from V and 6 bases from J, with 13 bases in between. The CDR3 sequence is CASSQLGTDGYTF. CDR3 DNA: TGTGCCAGCAGTCAACTGGGCACGGATGGCTACACCTTC.

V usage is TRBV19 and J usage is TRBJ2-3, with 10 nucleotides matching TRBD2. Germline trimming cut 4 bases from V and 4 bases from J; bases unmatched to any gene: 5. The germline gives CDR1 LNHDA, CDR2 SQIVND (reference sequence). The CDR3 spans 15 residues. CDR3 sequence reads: CASSTGLASADTQYF. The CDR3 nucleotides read TGTGCCAGTAGTACGGGACTAGCGTCCGCAGATACGCAGTATTTT.

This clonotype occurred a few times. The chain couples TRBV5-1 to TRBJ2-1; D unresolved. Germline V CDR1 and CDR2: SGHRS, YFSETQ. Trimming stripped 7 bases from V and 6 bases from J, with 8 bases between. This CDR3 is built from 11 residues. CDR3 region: CASGEFNEQFF. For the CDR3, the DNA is TGCGCCAGCGGGGAATTCAATGAGCAGTTCTTC.

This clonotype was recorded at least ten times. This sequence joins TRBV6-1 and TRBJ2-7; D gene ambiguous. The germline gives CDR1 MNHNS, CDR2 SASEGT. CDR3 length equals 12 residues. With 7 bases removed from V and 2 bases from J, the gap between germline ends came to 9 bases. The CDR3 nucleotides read TGTGCCAGCAATAGGACGCCCTACGAGCAGTACTTC. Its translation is CASNRTPYEQYF.